This T cell receptor (beta chain) was sequenced during a study of long-term antiretroviral therapy in people with HIV. An immunoSEQ assay, version v3.0, was performed at survey level. Produced via immunoSEQ multiplex PCR; TCRdb's table is partial and in-frame only. This table has tens of thousands of clones, roughly four fifths appearing once. CDR1 and CDR2 from the germline V gene are SGHRS and YFSETQ. Between the trimmed V and J ends, which lost 5 bases and 10 bases, there was a span of 13 bases. The CDR3 totals 12 residues. The sample in question was unsorted PBMCs, obtained 0.3 years after starting antiretroviral therapy. This chain links TRBV5-1 with TRBJ2-1; D assignment may be TRBD1 or TRBD2 (5 bases each). The sequence was obtained from a man in his forties or fifties with HIV. The CDR3 bases are TGCGCCAGCAGGTTATCACGGGACGAGCAGTTCTTC. Residues: CASRLSRDEQFF.